Below are 21 T cell receptor beta chains sequenced from a single sample in a study of vaccination effects on CD4 cells after COVID-19. Their target antigens are unknown. ViraFEST used viral peptide pools to expand antigen-specific CD4+ T cells before sequencing. Scientists isolated CD4+ T cells after a roughly nine-day culture period ended. Recipients of the vaccine had no prior SARS-CoV-2 infection and negative nucleocapsid antibodies. Produced via immunoSEQ multiplex PCR; TCRdb's table is partial and in-frame only. The repertoire holds fewer than 30,000 clones, with about 81% as singletons. The source was CD4+ T cells from PBMCs cultured with SARS-CoV-2 spike peptides, collected before COVID-19 vaccination. These receptors were obtained from a human donor who received a COVID-19 vaccine.

V and J are TRBV21-1 and TRBJ2-1; the D segment call TRBD2 is taken from the table without a DNA check. TRBV21-1 is assigned pseudogene status. CDR3 length equals 14 residues. CDR3 DNA: TGTGCCGCCTCGGAGCGGAGGGCCTACAATGAGCAGTTCTTC. It codes for CAASERRAYNEQFF.

This clone was recorded only once. The chain links TRBV10-1 to TRBJ1-3; D unresolved. Germline V lookup: CDR1 WNHNN, CDR2 SYGVQD (reference sequence). The V end lost 10 bases, the J end lost 0 bases, and 16 bases lay between the germline ends. The CDR3 has 15 residues. The CDR3: CATMGSFVSGNTIYF. DNA for the CDR3: TGCGCCACCATGGGGTCCTTCGTCTCTGGAAACACCATATATTTT.

A few counts support this clone. The chain joins TRBV28 to TRBJ1-2; D unresolved. This CDR3 has 13 residues. Deletions cut 8 bases from V and 4 bases from J, with 14 bases between. CDR1 MDHEN and CDR2 SYDVKM come from the germline V gene. CDR3 region: CASGRTDVYGYTF. CDR3 bases: TGTGCCAGCGGGAGGACCGATGTCTATGGCTACACCTTC.

V gene TRBV29-1 combines with J gene TRBJ1-2, with a possible D match to TRBD1 (5 bases). The germline CDR1 and CDR2 sequences are SQVTM and ANQGSEA. Trimming left V 1 base short and J 1 base short, with 10 bases between. The CDR3 sequence is 14 residues long. The CDR3 region is CSVEGGNLNYGYTF. The CDR3 DNA sequence: TGCAGCGTTGAAGGGGGCAACCTTAACTATGGCTACACCTTC.

The gene calls are TRBV9 and TRBJ2-3; 8 positions match TRBD2. The CDR3 loop spans 14 amino acids. Germline CDR1 is SGDLS and CDR2 is YYNGEE. V was pared by 4 bases and J by 5 bases, with 6 bases of the junction left unmatched. This CDR3 reads CASSYRGGVDTQYF. CDR3 sequence (DNA): TGTGCCAGCAGCTACCGGGGGGGTGTAGATACGCAGTATTTT.

The chain is built from TRBV6-5 and TRBJ1-3; no clear D gene. In germline, CDR1 is MNHEY, CDR2 SVGAGI. With 7 bases removed from V and 4 bases from J, the gap between germline ends came to 5 bases. CDR3 length equals 11 residues. The CDR3 sequence: CASNGGNTIYF. The CDR3, as DNA: TGTGCCAGCAATGGCGGAAACACCATATATTTT.

The chain carries TRBV5-1 and TRBJ1-1, with 9 bases that match TRBD1. This CDR3 has 14 residues. The germline gives CDR1 SGHRS, CDR2 YFSETQ. J was trimmed by 8 bases and V by 0 bases; bases with no gene match: 5. For the CDR3, the DNA is TGCGCCAGCAGCTTGGAACAGGGGGCATGGGAAGCTTTCTTT. Amino acids: CASSLEQGAWEAFF.

This clone was seen once. The chain's CDR3 is CASSLDHRGYEQYF. Written as DNA, the CDR3 is TGCGCCAGCAGCTTGGATCACAGGGGCTACGAGCAGTACTTC. This chain links TRBV5-1 with TRBJ2-7, with 7 nucleotides matching TRBD1. Germline CDR1 SGHRS, CDR2 YFSETQ. Trimming removed 0 bases from V and 3 bases from J; junction bases left unmatched: 3. This CDR3 comprises 14 residues.

The J gene is TRBJ2-2, the V gene TRBV4-3, with 8 bases lining up with TRBD1. The CDR3 contains 16 residues. CDR1 and CDR2 from the germline V gene are LGHNA and YSLEER. Germline trimming cut 0 bases from V and 6 bases from J; bases unmatched to any gene: 6. In nucleotides, the CDR3 is TGCGCCAGCAGCCAAGATCCGACAGGGGTCCCCGGGGAGCTGTTTTTT. Translating it yields CASSQDPTGVPGELFF.

A few counts support this clone. This chain links TRBV7-9 with TRBJ1-6; D is uncertain. Germline V gene lookup returns CDR1 SEHNR and CDR2 FQNEAQ (reference sequence). The CDR3 loop spans 15 amino acids. V was pared by 3 bases and J by 7 bases, with 13 bases between. The CDR3 loop is CASSFDRLSNSPLHF. In DNA form, the CDR3 reads TGTGCCAGCAGCTTTGATCGTCTATCGAATTCACCCCTCCACTTT. The full variable domain, completed using reference TRBV7-9 and TRBJ1-6, is DTGVSQNPRHKITKRGQNVTFRCDPISEHNRLYWYRQTLGQGPEFLTYFQNEAQLEKSRLLSDRFSAERPKGSFSTLEIQRTEQGDSAMYLCASSFDRLSNSPLHFGNGTRLTVT.

The table lists this clone with a count of one. This chain joins TRBV6-2 or TRBV6-3 and TRBJ2-5; 7 bases line up with TRBD1. V dropped 0 bases and J dropped 4; count of bases not matched to a gene: 8. In germline, CDR1 is MNHEY, CDR2 SVGEGT. The CDR3 has 16 amino acids. The CDR3 sequence is CASSYSTGRVTETQYF. CDR3 bases: TGTGCCAGCAGTTACTCGACAGGGCGGGTCACAGAGACCCAGTACTTC.

The V gene is TRBV9, the J gene TRBJ2-1; TRBD2 might be the D (5 bases). The CDR3 is 16 residues long. V shed 0 bases and J shed 2 bases, with 12 bases lying between them. Germline V gene lookup returns CDR1 SGDLS and CDR2 YYNGEE. CDR3 nucleotide sequence: TGTGCCAGCAGCGTAGACCCTAGCCGAACCTACAATGAGCAGTTCTTC. Translating it yields CASSVDPSRTYNEQFF.

This chain links TRBV24-1 with TRBJ2-1, with D possibly matching TRBD1 (6 bases). This CDR3 has 17 residues. The V gene lost 2 bases and the J gene lost 4 bases, with 17 bases spanning the gap. Per germline, CDR1 KGHDR and CDR2 SFDVKD. In DNA, the CDR3 is TGTGCCACCAGTGATTCCCCTGGCAGGGGTGATTACAATGAGCAGTTCTTC. Its protein product is CATSDSPGRGDYNEQFF.

This clone was seen a few times. The chain recombines TRBV11-3 with TRBJ2-1; 10 bases match TRBD2. Germline V gives CDR1 SGHNT, CDR2 YENEEA. The CDR3 spans 17 residues. Trimming removed 2 bases from V and 0 bases from J; junction bases left unmatched: 4. CDR3 sequence reads: CASSLSPSGSSYNEQFF. The CDR3 nucleotides read TGTGCCAGCAGCTTAAGTCCTAGCGGGAGCTCCTACAATGAGCAGTTCTTC.

The DNA of the CDR3 is TGTGCCAGCTCCGTCCGGACTTCAGGCGGGGAGCTGTTTTTT. Its translation: CASSVRTSGGELFF. The rearrangement uses TRBV2 and TRBJ2-2; TRBD2 is a possible D gene (5 bases). This CDR3 region has 14 residues. Trimming took 8 bases from V and 7 from J, leaving 17 bases between them. Germline V gene data show CDR1 as SNHLY and CDR2 as FYNNEI.

For this clone: The junction departs from germline at one end; a sequencing error may be responsible. J is TRBJ2-1 and V is TRBV10-3; the D is unclear. Looked up from germline, CDR1 is ENHRY and CDR2 is SYGVKD. There are 13 residues in the CDR3. CDR3 amino acids: CAISEPKTPLILF. As DNA, the CDR3 is TGTGCCATCAGTGAGCCTAAAACTCCCCTCATCCTCTTC.

This clone was recorded once. V gene TRBV24-1 combines with J gene TRBJ2-1, with a tentative D call TRBD2 (6 bases). This CDR3 spans 15 amino acids. The ends were cut back, 2 bases at V and 6 bases at J, with 13 bases in the middle. Germline lookup yields CDR1 KGHDR and CDR2 SFDVKD. The CDR3 spells CATSDWRGSSNEQFF. The CDR3, as DNA: TGTGCCACCAGTGATTGGCGGGGAAGTAGCAATGAGCAGTTCTTC.

The chain combines TRBV10-3 with TRBJ2-3; D is possibly TRBD1 or TRBD2 (5 bases each). V was cut by 3 bases and J by 4 bases, with 11 bases left in between. Germline CDR1 is ENHRY and CDR2 is SYGVKD. The CDR3 totals 14 residues. CDR3 bases: TGTGCCATCAGTGACTGGGGGAATGCAGATACGCAGTATTTT. It yields the protein CAISDWGNADTQYF.

This chain uses TRBV3-1 (or the pseudogene TRBV3-2) with TRBJ2-7; D not certain. The CDR3 sequence is 14 residues long. Trimming took off 0 bases at V and 6 bases at J, with 12 bases between the two ends. Germline CDR1 and CDR2: LGHDT and YNNKEL (reference sequence). In DNA form, the CDR3 reads TGTGCCAGCAGCCAAGATGGCAGGTTAGCCGAGCAGTACTTC. Its translation is CASSQDGRLAEQYF.

J is TRBJ2-3 and V is TRBV5-4, with 12 bases identical to TRBD2. The germline V gene encodes CDR1 SGHNT and CDR2 YYREEE (reference sequence). J gave up 6 bases and V 3 bases, and 8 bases lay outside the gene matches. CDR3 length: 16 amino acids. CDR3 in amino acids: CASSSRTSGKGDTQYF. CDR3 DNA: TGTGCCAGCAGCTCCAGGACTAGCGGGAAAGGGGATACGCAGTATTTT. Complete variable domain (other parts from reference TRBV5-4 and TRBJ2-3): ETGVTQSPTHLIKTRGQQVTLRCSSQSGHNTVSWYQQALGQGPQFIFQYYREEENGRGNFPPRFSGLQFPNYSSELNVNALELDDSALYLCASSSRTSGKGDTQYFGPGTRLTVL.

The CDR3 DNA reads TGTGCCAGCAGCTTGGAGATTAGCGGGAGACGGCGCACAGATACGCAGTATTTT. Translating it yields CASSLEISGRRRTDTQYF. J is TRBJ2-3 and V is TRBV5-4; TRBD2 matches at 9 bases. Germline CDR1 reads SGHNT; CDR2 reads YYREEE (reference sequence). With V trimmed by 0 bases and J by 1 base, 9 bases remained unmatched. This CDR3 has 18 amino acids. The whole variable domain, filled in from reference TRBV5-4 and TRBJ2-3, reads ETGVTQSPTHLIKTRGQQVTLRCSSQSGHNTVSWYQQALGQGPQFIFQYYREEENGRGNFPPRFSGLQFPNYSSELNVNALELDDSALYLCASSLEISGRRRTDTQYFGPGTRLTVL.